This T cell receptor beta chain came from a study of T cell changes during pregnancy in multiple sclerosis. This table comes from immunoSEQ multiplex PCR, and its TCRdb copy is limited to in-frame clones, with some not included. The sample yields over 80,000 clones, about 94% seen once. Germline V lookup: CDR1 MNHNS, CDR2 SASEGT. J gave up 3 bases and V 10 bases, and 7 bases lay outside the gene matches. The CDR3 runs to 14 residues. V and J are TRBV6-1 and TRBJ2-3, with 10 bases that match TRBD2. Source: peripheral blood, taken in the third trimester of pregnancy. This clonotype was obtained from a female donor in good health, enrolled as a control in a pregnancy study. The CDR3 here is CATQREGSTDTQYF. Here the CDR3 DNA reads TGTGCCACCCAGCGGGAGGGCTCGACAGATACGCAGTATTTT.